This T cell receptor (beta chain) appears in the sequencing data of a study of PD-L1 blockade in urothelial cancer. Across the whole study: Once treatment had started, blood was analyzed at 3 weeks (second dose) and again at 6 weeks.

Time point described: pretreatment peripheral blood. This clone was counted only a few times. The ends lost 4 bases at V and 5 bases at J; junction bases unmatched: 12. This CDR3 is built from 17 residues. The germline CDR1 and CDR2 sequences are SGHTA and FQGNSA. Using immunoSEQ multiplex PCR, the repertoire was profiled, and TCRdb retains in-frame clones only, with some absent. In the table there are more than 35,000 clones, roughly 90% of which are singletons. The clonotype originates from a woman aged 60-75 years with urothelial cancer. The chain links TRBV7-2 to TRBJ2-2; 8 bases align to TRBD2. Sequenced material: PBMCs, taken around atezolizumab (anti-PD-L1) treatment. Here the CDR3 reads CASSSPSGGPRTGELFF. The CDR3 region has the DNA TGTGCCAGCAGCTCTCCCTCGGGAGGGCCGCGGACCGGGGAGCTGTTTTTT.